A single sample is the source of the 29 T cell receptor beta chains below, sequenced in a study of T cells in women clearing cervical HPV infection. The protocol was immunoSEQ multiplex PCR, while the TCRdb copy is restricted to in-frame clones and leaves out a portion. This listing includes roughly 48,000 clones. Sequencing was carried out using blood buffy coat. The receptors shown here come from a woman between 18 and 69 years old with a cervical HPV16 infection that either progressed to CIN3+ or cleared (not recorded which).

In regard to this clone: The read finishes 3 residues shy of the CDR3 end, and the germline J gene is used to complete it. J is TRBJ2-3 and V is TRBV7-6; D remains ambiguous. Trimming left V 0 bases short and J 2 bases short, with 6 bases between. Germline values: CDR1 SGHVS, CDR2 FNYEAQ. CDR3 length equals 14 residues. The DNA read from the CDR3 is TGTGCCAGCAGCTTAGCGGCCCACACAGATACG. It encodes CASSLAAHTDT. The CDR3 as a whole reads CASSLAAHTDTQYF.

As for this clone: Read sequence stops 3 residues before the CDR3 end, and the germline J gene provides the missing end. The chain employs TRBV7-9 and TRBJ1-6, with 8 nucleotides matching TRBD1. The trim removed 5 bases at V and 5 bases at J, leaving 5 bases unmatched. The CDR3 runs to 15 residues. Germline V lookup: CDR1 SEHNR, CDR2 FQNEAQ (reference sequence). The covered CDR3 bases are TGTGCCAGCAGCCCCCGGACAGGGAATAATTCACCC. This sequence encodes CASSPRTGNNSP. The complete CDR3 protein is CASSPRTGNNSPLHF.

A note on this clone: The CDR3 is cut off 3 residues early in the read; its end comes from the germline J gene. The chain is built from TRBV2 and TRBJ2-2; TRBD2 agrees at 7 bases. V lost 3 bases to trimming and J lost 7 bases; unmatched junction nucleotides: 5. CDR3 length: 14 residues. Germline V lookup: CDR1 SNHLY, CDR2 FYNNEI. CDR3 amino acids: CASSDGGGVGELFF. The CDR3 bases that were read are TGTGCCAGCAGTGATGGTGGGGGGGTCGGGGAG.

About this clone: The read falls 3 residues short of the CDR3 end, and the missing part is taken from the germline J gene. V gene TRBV7-8 combines with J gene TRBJ2-5; D may be TRBD1 (5 bases). CDR1 and CDR2 from the germline V gene are SGHVS and FQNEAQ. The CDR3 is 13 amino acids. V gave up 7 bases and J gave up 5 bases, with 14 bases separating them. The CDR3 sequence: CASKKGLLETQYF. The part of the CDR3 DNA that was read is TGTGCCAGCAAGAAGGGGTTGTTGGAGACC.

A note on this clone: The read stops 3 residues short of the end of the CDR3; the missing end is completed from the germline J gene. This chain joins TRBV5-1 and TRBJ1-2; D perhaps matches TRBD1 (6 bases). Germline V CDR1 and CDR2: SGHRS, YFSETQ. V was shortened by 5 bases and J by 2 bases, with 13 bases between the two germline ends. This CDR3 is 14 amino acids long. CDR3 in amino acids: CASRIQTGNYGYTF. The covered CDR3 bases are TGCGCCAGCAGGATTCAGACAGGAAACTATGGC.

Note on this clone: The CDR3 end is not reached by the read, which stops 3 residues before it; the germline J gene fills it in. V is TRBV11-2 and J is TRBJ2-7; TRBD1 aligns across 10 bases. The germline V gene encodes CDR1 SGHAT and CDR2 FQNNGV. The CDR3 runs 15 residues. V shed 3 bases, J shed 5 bases, and the junction held 7 bases outside the gene matches. CDR3 DNA, as far as it was read: TGTGCCAGCAGCTTCCGGGGACAGGGGTCCAACGAG. Translating gives CASSFRGQGSNE. In full, the CDR3 reads CASSFRGQGSNEQYF.

As regards this clone: Read coverage stops 3 residues before the CDR3 terminus; the germline J gene supplies the remainder. V usage is TRBV30 and J usage is TRBJ2-3; 13 bases are shared with TRBD2. This CDR3 region has 16 residues. The germline gives CDR1 GTSNPN, CDR2 SVGIG (reference sequence). V lost 5 bases to trimming and J lost 4 bases; unmatched junction nucleotides: 9. CDR3 DNA, as far as it was read: TGTGCCTGGGGGGGGGCGACTAGCGGGGGGCCAGATACG. Protein product: CAWGGATSGGPDT. The whole CDR3 reads CAWGGATSGGPDTQYF.

A remark on this clone: Read sequence stops 3 residues before the CDR3 end, and the germline J gene provides the missing end. The chain employs TRBV20-1 and TRBJ2-3; TRBD1 matches 7 bases. Per germline, CDR1 DFQATT and CDR2 SNEGSKA (reference sequence). The CDR3 totals 12 residues. After removal of 6 bases from V and 1 base from J, the junction contained 1 base not matched to a gene. CDR3 loop: CSAGQGTDTQYF. Partial CDR3 DNA: TGCAGTGCCGGACAGGGCACAGATACG.

As concerns this clone: The CDR3 end lies 3 residues beyond the end of the read and is filled in from the germline J gene. The V gene is TRBV7-9, the J gene TRBJ2-3; weak D call: TRBD1 (5 bases). The CDR3 is 15 residues long. Trimming took off 0 bases at V and 1 base at J, with 8 bases between the two ends. Per the germline V gene, CDR1 is SEHNR and CDR2 is FQNEAQ (reference sequence). CDR3 sequence reads: CASSLAQGRTDTQYF. The CDR3 DNA, read in part, is TGTGCCAGCAGCTTAGCTCAGGGCCGCACAGATACG.

As for this clone: With the read ending 3 residues before the CDR3 end, the germline J gene is used to fill in that end. This chain joins TRBV7-9 and TRBJ1-4; TRBD1 aligns across 9 bases. The CDR3 length is 14 residues. The J segment lost 8 bases and the V segment lost 4 bases, leaving 5 bases of the junction unmatched. Germline-derived CDR1 and CDR2 are SEHNR and FQNEAQ (reference sequence). CDR3 sequence: CASSWDRVGEKLFF. The CDR3 bases that were read are TGTGCCAGCAGCTGGGACAGGGTTGGCGAAAAA.

A note on this clone: The read terminates 3 residues before the CDR3 end, so the remaining end is supplied by the germline J gene. This chain uses TRBV7-2 with TRBJ1-2; no firm D call. The CDR3 is 15 amino acids. Germline lookup yields CDR1 SGHTA and CDR2 FQGNSA. V was pared by 1 base and J by 4 bases, with 13 bases between. CDR3 bases read: TGTGCCAGCAGCTTAGTGTTGCGGGGTGGCTATGGC. Translating it yields CASSLVLRGGYG. The whole CDR3 sequence reads CASSLVLRGGYGYTF.

With regard to this clone: The read comes to an end 3 residues before the CDR3 does, leaving the germline J gene to fill in the end. V gene TRBV12-3 or TRBV12-4 combines with J gene TRBJ2-1; TRBD1 aligns across 10 bases. This CDR3 is built from 16 residues. J was trimmed by 7 bases and V by 4 bases; bases with no gene match: 10. The sequenced CDR3 bases are TGTGCCAGCAGTTCCGGGACAGGGGCCCTTTGGAATGAG. Translating it yields CASSSGTGALWNE. In full, the CDR3 reads CASSSGTGALWNEQFF.

A note on this clone: With the read ending 3 residues before the CDR3 end, the germline J gene is used to fill in that end. This sequence joins TRBV18 and TRBJ2-7; the match to TRBD2 covers 10 bases. V lost 1 base to trimming and J lost 6 bases; unmatched junction nucleotides: 0. The CDR3 is 13 residues long. Germline V gives CDR1 KGHSH, CDR2 LQKENI. CDR3 DNA, as far as it was read: TGTGCCAGCTCACCACTAGCGGGAGGCGAG. This gives the protein CASSPLAGGE. The whole CDR3 sequence reads CASSPLAGGEQYF.

To note about this clone: The CDR3 end lies 3 residues beyond the end of the read and is filled in from the germline J gene. The V and J genes are TRBV2 and TRBJ1-5, with D possibly being TRBD1 (5 bases). The CDR3 length is 14 residues. In germline, CDR1 is SNHLY, CDR2 FYNNEI. Trimming took 8 bases from V and 4 from J, leaving 15 bases between them. CDR3 sequence: CASGSAGWNQPQHF. The CDR3 DNA, read in part, is TGTGCCAGCGGATCGGCAGGGTGGAATCAGCCC.

A word on this clone: The read ends 3 residues early relative to the CDR3; the germline J gene fills the gap. The chain couples TRBV20-1 to TRBJ2-6; D may be TRBD1 (5 bases). Trimming pared 6 bases from V and 4 bases from J, leaving 10 bases between. The CDR3 is 13 residues long. The germline V gene encodes CDR1 DFQATT and CDR2 SNEGSKA (reference sequence). The sequenced CDR3 bases are TGCAGTGCGACAGCAACCGGGGCCAACGTC. It translates to CSATATGANV. The complete CDR3 sequence is CSATATGANVLTF.

In the case of this clone: Sequencing ends 3 residues short of the CDR3 end; the germline J gene provides the rest. V gene TRBV6-1 combines with J gene TRBJ2-7; 8 nucleotides line up with TRBD1. Germline CDR1 is MNHNS and CDR2 is SASEGT. V was pared by 4 bases and J by 1 base, with 3 bases of the junction left unmatched. The CDR3 sequence is 14 residues long. The CDR3 sequence: CASSARDRSYEQYF. Partial CDR3 DNA: TGTGCCAGCAGTGCCCGGGACAGGTCCTACGAG.

Regarding this clone: With the read ending 3 residues before the CDR3 end, the germline J gene is used to fill in that end. The rearrangement links TRBV7-9 to TRBJ1-1; possibly TRBD1 for D (6 bases). Germline values: CDR1 SEHNR, CDR2 FQNEAQ (reference sequence). Trimming cost V 1 base and J 4 bases, with 13 bases left between them. CDR3 length: 15 amino acids. The CDR3 spells CASSLGGLLITEAFF. The covered CDR3 bases are TGTGCCAGCAGCTTAGGGGGGCTATTGATCACTGAA.

On this clone itself: The missing CDR3 end, 3 residues past where the read stops, is filled in from the germline J gene. This chain connects TRBV5-1 to TRBJ1-1, with unresolved D. Trimming took 3 bases from V and 4 from J, leaving 13 bases between them. The CDR3 is 14 amino acids. CDR1 is SGHRS, CDR2 YFSETQ, per germline. The CDR3 is CASSSLTAVTEAFF. The CDR3 DNA, read in part, is TGCGCCAGCAGCTCCCTAACAGCCGTCACTGAA. Variable domain in full (rest from reference TRBV5-1 and TRBJ1-1): KAGVTQTPRYLIKTRGQQVTLSCSPISGHRSVSWYQQTPGQGLQFLFEYFSETQRNKGNFPGRFSGRQFSNSRSEMNVSTLELGDSALYLCASSSLTAVTEAFFGQGTRLTVV.

Notes on this clone: Read coverage stops 3 residues before the CDR3 terminus; the germline J gene supplies the remainder. The V and J genes are TRBV4-1 and TRBJ2-1; 12 nucleotides align to TRBD2. Germline CDR1 and CDR2: MGHRA and YSYEKL. Losses at the gene ends were 3 bases for V and 4 bases for J; bases not matched to a gene: 10. The CDR3 has 18 residues. Incomplete CDR3 DNA: TGCGCCAGCAGCCAGCAGTCTAGCGGGGGGGCTTGGTACAATGAG. It encodes CASSQQSSGGAWYNE. The whole CDR3 protein reads CASSQQSSGGAWYNEQFF.

Details on this clone: Sequencing ends 3 residues short of the CDR3 end; the germline J gene provides the rest. The chain is built from TRBV7-2 and TRBJ1-4; weak D call: TRBD1 (5 bases). Germline lookup yields CDR1 SGHTA and CDR2 FQGNSA. V lost 3 bases and J lost 6, with 14 bases in between. The CDR3 runs 15 residues. CDR3 protein: CASSLGGGGDEKLFF. The sequenced CDR3 bases are TGTGCCAGCAGCTTGGGGGGGGGAGGAGATGAAAAA.

In the case of this clone: The CDR3 end falls 3 residues outside the read, so it is completed with the germline J gene. The chain is built from TRBV2 and TRBJ2-7; 9 positions agree with TRBD1. The CDR3 runs to 15 residues. Trimming cost V 6 bases and J 3 bases; bases outside gene matches: 9. CDR1 and CDR2 (germline): SNHLY, FYNNEI. Partial CDR3 DNA: TGTGCCAGCAGGGAAAGTTGGGACAGGGACTACGAG. Protein product: CASRESWDRDYE. The complete CDR3 reads CASRESWDRDYEQYF.

Details on this clone: The read gets to within 3 residues of the CDR3 end, and the germline J gene fills in the rest. This chain links TRBV4-2 with TRBJ1-4, with D maybe TRBD1 (6 bases). In germline, CDR1 is LGHNA, CDR2 YNFKEQ. V dropped 7 bases and J dropped 7 bases, with 19 bases sitting between them. CDR3 length equals 15 residues. CDR3 region: CASMGGGGEGEKLFF. Incomplete CDR3 DNA: TGTGCCAGCATGGGGGGAGGGGGGGAAGGTGAAAAA.

Remarks on this clone: The missing CDR3 end, 3 residues past where the read stops, is filled in from the germline J gene. This chain connects TRBV2 to TRBJ2-3, with 11 nucleotides matching TRBD2. Germline assignment: CDR1 SNHLY and CDR2 FYNNEI. This CDR3 contains 15 residues. Trimming at V came to 3 bases and at J to 3 bases, leaving 2 bases not matched to a gene. The covered CDR3 bases are TGTGCCAGCAGTGATAGCGGGAGGGCAACAGATACG. As protein: CASSDSGRATDT. The whole CDR3 reads CASSDSGRATDTQYF.

To note about this clone: The read ends 3 residues before the CDR3 terminus; that terminus is restored from the germline J gene. The chain combines TRBV30 with TRBJ2-3; TRBD2 matches 8 bases. The ends lost 3 bases at V and 6 bases at J; junction bases unmatched: 11. The germline CDR1 and CDR2 sequences are GTSNPN and SVGIG (reference sequence). There are 15 residues in the CDR3. The sequenced part of the CDR3 DNA is TGTGCCTGGAGCGCCGGGAGGGGAATCCTCGATACG. It encodes CAWSAGRGILDT. The entire CDR3 reads CAWSAGRGILDTQYF. Supplemented by reference TRBV30 and TRBJ2-3, the full variable domain reads SQTIHQWPATLVQPVGSPLSLECTVEGTSNPNLYWYRQAAGRGLQLLFYSVGIGQISSEVPQNLSASRPQDRQFILSSKKLLLSDSGFYLCAWSAGRGILDTQYFGPGTRLTVL.

Note on this clone: The read gets to within 3 residues of the CDR3 end, and the germline J gene fills in the rest. This chain connects TRBV25-1 to TRBJ2-5, with D possibly TRBD1 on 6 matching bases. The V and J ends lost 2 bases and 0 bases respectively, with 16 bases between them. The germline V gene encodes CDR1 MGHDK and CDR2 SYGVNS. The CDR3 covers 17 residues. The CDR3 bases that were read are TGTGCCAGCAGTGAAAGGGGATTGAGGGGGTACCAAGAGACC. Protein sequence: CASSERGLRGYQET. The CDR3 in its entirety is CASSERGLRGYQETQYF.

Worth noting for this clone: The read ends 3 residues shy of where the CDR3 ends; the end is completed using the germline J gene. The chain carries TRBV2 and TRBJ2-3; tentative D call: TRBD2 (6 bases). The CDR3 length is 15 residues. Trimming shortened V by 5 bases and J by 2 bases, and 14 bases separated the two germline ends. Per the germline V gene, CDR1 is SNHLY and CDR2 is FYNNEI. CDR3 bases read: TGTGCCAGCAGTAAACGGGGGTCGGTCACAGATACG. Protein: CASSKRGSVTDT. The CDR3 as a whole reads CASSKRGSVTDTQYF.

This CDR3 is CANSGTLGYNEQFF. The part of the CDR3 DNA that was read is TGTGCCAACTCGGGGACTTTAGGCTACAATGAG. The gene calls are TRBV2 and TRBJ2-1; D perhaps matches TRBD2 (6 bases). The read stops 3 residues short of the end of the CDR3; the missing end is completed from the germline J gene. Germline V CDR1 and CDR2: SNHLY, FYNNEI. The CDR3 is made up of 14 amino acids. V dropped 10 bases and J dropped 3 bases, with 16 bases sitting between them.

As concerns this clone: The read comes to an end 3 residues before the CDR3 does, leaving the germline J gene to fill in the end. The chain is built from TRBV7-2 and TRBJ2-5; D not resolved. V was clipped by 0 bases and J by 2 bases, with 7 bases between them. Germline V gene lookup returns CDR1 SGHTA and CDR2 FQGNSA. The CDR3 has 14 residues. CDR3 sequence: CASSLAFRQETQYF. Incomplete CDR3 DNA: TGTGCCAGCAGCTTAGCTTTCAGGCAAGAGACC.

Points on this clone: The read finishes 3 residues shy of the CDR3 end, and the germline J gene is used to complete it. This chain links TRBV29-1 with TRBJ1-2; 10 bases map to TRBD1. With V trimmed by 7 bases and J by 5 bases, 10 bases remained unmatched. This CDR3 spans 14 amino acids. The germline V gene has CDR1 SQVTM and CDR2 ANQGSEA. The CDR3: CSARSGTGEYGYTF. The CDR3 DNA, read in part, is TGCAGCGCTAGATCCGGGACAGGGGAATATGGC.